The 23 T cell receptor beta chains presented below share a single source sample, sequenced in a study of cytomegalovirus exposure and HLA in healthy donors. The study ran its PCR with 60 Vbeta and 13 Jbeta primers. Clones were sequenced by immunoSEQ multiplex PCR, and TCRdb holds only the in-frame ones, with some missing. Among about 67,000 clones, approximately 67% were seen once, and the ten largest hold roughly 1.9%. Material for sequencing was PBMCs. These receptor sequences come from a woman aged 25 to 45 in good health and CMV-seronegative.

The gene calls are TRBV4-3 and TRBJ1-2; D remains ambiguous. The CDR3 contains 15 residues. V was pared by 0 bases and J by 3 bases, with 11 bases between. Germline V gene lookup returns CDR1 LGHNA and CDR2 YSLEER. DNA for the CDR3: TGCGCCAGCAGCCAAGATTTATCGAGGGACTATGGCTACACCTTC. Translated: CASSQDLSRDYGYTF.

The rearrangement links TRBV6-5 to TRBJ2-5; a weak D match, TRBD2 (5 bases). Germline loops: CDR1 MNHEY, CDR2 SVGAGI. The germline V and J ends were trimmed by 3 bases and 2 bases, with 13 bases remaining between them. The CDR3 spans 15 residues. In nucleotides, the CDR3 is TGTGCCAGCAGTTATGGTAGCGCAGCTCAAGAGACCCAGTACTTC. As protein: CASSYGSAAQETQYF.

CDR3 DNA: TGTGCCAGCAGCTTAGGATCGACAGGGCTCTACGAGCAGTACTTC. The encoded protein is CASSLGSTGLYEQYF. The chain links TRBV11-3 to TRBJ2-7; 7 bases line up with TRBD1. The germline gives CDR1 SGHNT, CDR2 YENEEA. CDR3 length: 15 amino acids. The J segment lost 3 bases and the V segment lost 1 base, leaving 6 bases of the junction unmatched.

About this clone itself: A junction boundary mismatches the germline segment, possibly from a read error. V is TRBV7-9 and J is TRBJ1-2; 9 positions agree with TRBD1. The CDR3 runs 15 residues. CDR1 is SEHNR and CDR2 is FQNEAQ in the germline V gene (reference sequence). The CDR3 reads CSSSLAGQGYSGYTF. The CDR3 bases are TGTTCCAGCAGCTTAGCGGGACAGGGCTACAGTGGCTACACCTTC.

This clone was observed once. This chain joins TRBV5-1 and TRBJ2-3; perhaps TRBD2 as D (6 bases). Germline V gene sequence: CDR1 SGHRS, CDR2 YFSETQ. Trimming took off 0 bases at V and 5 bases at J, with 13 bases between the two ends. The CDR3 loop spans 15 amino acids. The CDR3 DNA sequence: TGCGCCAGCAGCTTGGAACGACGGGGGATAGATACGCAGTATTTT. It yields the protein CASSLERRGIDTQYF.

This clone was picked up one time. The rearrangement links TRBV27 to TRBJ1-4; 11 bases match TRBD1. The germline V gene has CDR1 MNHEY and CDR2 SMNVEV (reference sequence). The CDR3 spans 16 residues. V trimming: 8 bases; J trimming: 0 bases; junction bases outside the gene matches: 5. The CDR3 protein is CASPWDRGSTNEKLFF. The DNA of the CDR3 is TGTGCCAGCCCCTGGGACAGGGGGTCAACTAATGAAAAACTGTTTTTT.

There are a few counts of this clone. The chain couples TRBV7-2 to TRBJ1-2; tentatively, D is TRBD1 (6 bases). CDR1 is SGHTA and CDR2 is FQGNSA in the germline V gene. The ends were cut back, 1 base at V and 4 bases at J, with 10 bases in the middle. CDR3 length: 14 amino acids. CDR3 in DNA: TGTGCCAGCAGCTTAGGGGACACTTTCTATGGCTACACCTTC. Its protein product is CASSLGDTFYGYTF.

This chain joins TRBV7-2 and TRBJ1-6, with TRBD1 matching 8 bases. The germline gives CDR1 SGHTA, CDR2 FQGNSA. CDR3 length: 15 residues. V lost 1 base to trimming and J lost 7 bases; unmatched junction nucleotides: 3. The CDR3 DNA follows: TGTGCCAGCAGCTTAGGAAGGACAGGGAATTCACCCCTCCACTTT. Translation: CASSLGRTGNSPLHF.

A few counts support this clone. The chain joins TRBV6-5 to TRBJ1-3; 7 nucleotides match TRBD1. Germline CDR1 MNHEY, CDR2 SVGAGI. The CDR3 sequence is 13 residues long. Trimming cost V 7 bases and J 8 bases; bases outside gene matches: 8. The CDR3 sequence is CASTQGEEYTIYF. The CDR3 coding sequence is TGTGCCAGCACCCAGGGGGAAGAGTACACCATATATTTT.

CDR3 amino acids: CASSLLAGGRDTQYF. As DNA, the CDR3 is TGTGCCAGCAGCTTACTAGCGGGGGGCCGAGATACGCAGTATTTT. The genes are TRBV5-4 and TRBJ2-3; 12 bases map to TRBD2. Per germline, CDR1 SGHNT and CDR2 YYREEE (reference sequence). The length of the CDR3 is 15 residues. After removal of 2 bases from V and 5 bases from J, the junction contained 3 bases not matched to a gene.

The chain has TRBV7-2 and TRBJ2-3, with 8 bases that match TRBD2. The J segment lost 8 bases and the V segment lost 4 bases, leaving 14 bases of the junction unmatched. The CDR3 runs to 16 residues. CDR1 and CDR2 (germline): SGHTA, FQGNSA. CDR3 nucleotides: TGTGCCAGCAGCTACCTGGGGACTAGACGTGGTCCTACGCAGTATTTT. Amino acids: CASSYLGTRRGPTQYF.

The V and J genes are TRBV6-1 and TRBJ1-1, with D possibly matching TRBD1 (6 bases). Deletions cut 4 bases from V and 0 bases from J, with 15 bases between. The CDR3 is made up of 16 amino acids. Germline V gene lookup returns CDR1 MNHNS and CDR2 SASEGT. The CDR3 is CASSASGTRLNTEAFF. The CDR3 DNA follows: TGTGCCAGCAGTGCTTCCGGGACACGTCTGAACACTGAAGCTTTCTTT.

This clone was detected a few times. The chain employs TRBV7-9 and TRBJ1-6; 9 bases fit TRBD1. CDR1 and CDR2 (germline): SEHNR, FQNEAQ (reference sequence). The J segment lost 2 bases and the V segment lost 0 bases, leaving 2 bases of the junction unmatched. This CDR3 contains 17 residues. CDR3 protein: CASSLATGGPYNSPLHF. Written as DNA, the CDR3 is TGTGCCAGCAGCTTAGCGACAGGGGGTCCCTATAATTCACCCCTCCACTTT.

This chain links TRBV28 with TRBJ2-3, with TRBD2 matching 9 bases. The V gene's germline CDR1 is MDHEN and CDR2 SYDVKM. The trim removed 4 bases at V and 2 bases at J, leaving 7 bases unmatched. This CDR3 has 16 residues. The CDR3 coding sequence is TGTGCCAGCAGTTCCTCAATAGCGGGGGCCACAGATACGCAGTATTTT. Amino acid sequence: CASSSSIAGATDTQYF. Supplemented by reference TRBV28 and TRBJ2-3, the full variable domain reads DVKVTQSSRYLVKRTGEKVFLECVQDMDHENMFWYRQDPGLGLRLIYFSYDVKMKEKGDIPEGYSVSREKKERFSLILESASTNQTSMYLCASSSSIAGATDTQYFGPGTRLTVL.

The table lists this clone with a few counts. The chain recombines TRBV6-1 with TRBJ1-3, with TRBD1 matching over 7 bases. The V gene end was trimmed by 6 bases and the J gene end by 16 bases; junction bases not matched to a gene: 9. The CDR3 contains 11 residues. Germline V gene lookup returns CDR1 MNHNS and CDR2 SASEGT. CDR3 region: CASSPDRERYF. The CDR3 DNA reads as TGTGCCAGCAGCCCTGACAGGGAAAGGTATTTT.

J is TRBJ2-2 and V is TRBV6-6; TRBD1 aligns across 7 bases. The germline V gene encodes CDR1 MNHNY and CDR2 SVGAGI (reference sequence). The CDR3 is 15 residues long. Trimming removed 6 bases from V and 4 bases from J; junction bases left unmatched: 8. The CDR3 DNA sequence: TGTGCCAGCAGGGTAACAGGGGTTCGCACCGGGGAGCTGTTTTTT. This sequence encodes CASRVTGVRTGELFF.

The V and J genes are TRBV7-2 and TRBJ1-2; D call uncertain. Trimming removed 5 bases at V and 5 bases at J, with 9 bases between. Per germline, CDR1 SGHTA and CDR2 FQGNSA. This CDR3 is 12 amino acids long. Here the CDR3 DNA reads TGTGCCAGCAGCCCGAACCAGTATGGCTACACCTTC. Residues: CASSPNQYGYTF.

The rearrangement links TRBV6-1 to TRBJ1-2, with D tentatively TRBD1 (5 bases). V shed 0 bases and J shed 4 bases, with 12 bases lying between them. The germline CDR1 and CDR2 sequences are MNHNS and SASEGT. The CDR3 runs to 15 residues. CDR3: CASSEAGPQIYGYTF. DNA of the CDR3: TGTGCCAGCAGTGAAGCGGGGCCACAGATCTATGGCTACACCTTC.

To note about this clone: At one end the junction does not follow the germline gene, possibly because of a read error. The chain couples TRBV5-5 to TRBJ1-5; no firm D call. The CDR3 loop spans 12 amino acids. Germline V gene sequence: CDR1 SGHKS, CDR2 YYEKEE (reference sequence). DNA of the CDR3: TGCGCCAGCAGCCAAACTCGACAGCCCCAGCATTTT. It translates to CASSQTRQPQHF.

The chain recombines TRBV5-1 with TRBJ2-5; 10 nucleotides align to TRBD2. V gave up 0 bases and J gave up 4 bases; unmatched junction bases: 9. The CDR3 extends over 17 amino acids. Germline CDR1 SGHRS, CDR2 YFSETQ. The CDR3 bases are TGCGCCAGCAGCTTGGTCGGCAGCGGGGGGGAGGGAGAGACCCAGTACTTC. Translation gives CASSLVGSGGEGETQYF. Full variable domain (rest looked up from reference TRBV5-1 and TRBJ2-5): KAGVTQTPRYLIKTRGQQVTLSCSPISGHRSVSWYQQTPGQGLQFLFEYFSETQRNKGNFPGRFSGRQFSNSRSEMNVSTLELGDSALYLCASSLVGSGGEGETQYFGPGTRLLVL.

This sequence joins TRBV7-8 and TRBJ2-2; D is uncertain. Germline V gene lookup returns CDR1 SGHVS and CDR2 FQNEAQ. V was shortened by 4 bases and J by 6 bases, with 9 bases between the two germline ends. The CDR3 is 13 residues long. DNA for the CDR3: TGTGCCAGCAGCTCCTTGGGCCCCGGGGAGCTGTTTTTT. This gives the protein CASSSLGPGELFF.

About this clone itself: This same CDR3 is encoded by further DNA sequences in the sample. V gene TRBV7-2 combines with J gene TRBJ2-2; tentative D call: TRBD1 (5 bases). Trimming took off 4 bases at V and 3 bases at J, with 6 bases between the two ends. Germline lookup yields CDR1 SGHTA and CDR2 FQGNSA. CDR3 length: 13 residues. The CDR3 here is CASSSTDTGELFF. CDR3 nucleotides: TGTGCCAGCAGCTCGACAGACACCGGGGAGCTGTTTTTT.

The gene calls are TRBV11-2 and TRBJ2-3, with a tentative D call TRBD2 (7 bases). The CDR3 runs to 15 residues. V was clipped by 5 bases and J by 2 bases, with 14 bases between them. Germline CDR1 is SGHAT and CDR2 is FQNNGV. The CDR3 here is CASSKRGGVTDTQYF. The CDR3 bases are TGTGCCAGCAGCAAAAGGGGGGGGGTCACAGATACGCAGTATTTT.